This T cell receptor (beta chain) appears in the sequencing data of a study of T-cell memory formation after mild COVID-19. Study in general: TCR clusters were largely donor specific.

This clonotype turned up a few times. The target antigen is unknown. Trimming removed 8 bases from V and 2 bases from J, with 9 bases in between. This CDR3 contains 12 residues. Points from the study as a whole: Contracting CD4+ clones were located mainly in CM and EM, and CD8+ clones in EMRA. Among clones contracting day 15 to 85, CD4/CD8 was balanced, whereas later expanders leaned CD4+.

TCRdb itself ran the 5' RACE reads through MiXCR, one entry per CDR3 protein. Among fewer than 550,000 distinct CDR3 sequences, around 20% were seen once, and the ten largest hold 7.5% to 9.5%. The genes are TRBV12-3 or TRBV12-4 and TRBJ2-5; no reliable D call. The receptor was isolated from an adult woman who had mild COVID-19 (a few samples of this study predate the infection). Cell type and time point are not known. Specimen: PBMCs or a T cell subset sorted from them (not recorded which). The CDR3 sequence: CASRASQETQYF. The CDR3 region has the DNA TGTGCCAGCCGCGCATCTCAAGAGACCCAGTACTTC.